One and the same sample provided the 26 T cell receptor beta chains below, sequenced in a study of shared clonotypes between healthy human individuals. The protocol was immunoSEQ multiplex PCR, while the TCRdb copy is restricted to in-frame clones and leaves out a portion. This table has approximately 1.4 million clones, 98% appearing once. Material for sequencing was naive CD4+ T cells sorted from blood. Regarding subset: CD45RA+ positively selected. All receptors derive from a man aged 25-45 years in good health.

V gene TRBV28 combines with J gene TRBJ1-1; weak D call: TRBD1 (5 bases). Germline lookup yields CDR1 MDHEN and CDR2 SYDVKM. The CDR3 consists of 14 residues. V lost 5 bases and J lost 4, with 14 bases in between. The CDR3 protein is CASSPPGASTEAFF. DNA of the CDR3: TGTGCCAGCAGTCCCCCCGGGGCGAGCACTGAAGCTTTCTTT.

The chain carries TRBV6-5 and TRBJ2-4; 10 bases are shared with TRBD2. CDR3 length: 13 residues. CDR1 and CDR2 (germline): MNHEY, SVGAGI. Germline trimming cut 6 bases from V and 9 bases from J; bases unmatched to any gene: 5. CDR3: CASRTSGTSIQYF. The CDR3 bases are TGTGCCAGCAGAACTAGCGGGACGAGCATTCAGTACTTC.

This rearrangement joins TRBV4-3 to TRBJ2-2; a possible D gene is TRBD2 (6 bases). This CDR3 contains 15 residues. Germline CDR1 LGHNA, CDR2 YSLEER. V was trimmed by 1 base and J by 4 bases, leaving 10 bases between them. This CDR3 is CASSQVPSVTGELFF. DNA for the CDR3: TGCGCCAGCAGCCAAGTCCCTAGCGTCACCGGGGAGCTGTTTTTT.

The rearrangement uses TRBV19 and TRBJ2-2; D gene unclear. The V and J ends lost 7 bases and 0 bases respectively, with 9 bases between them. Looked up from germline, CDR1 is LNHDA and CDR2 is SQIVND (reference sequence). CDR3 size: 14 residues. The CDR3 sequence: CASTLGPNTGELFF. In DNA form, the CDR3 reads TGTGCCAGTACCCTAGGACCGAACACCGGGGAGCTGTTTTTT.

J is TRBJ1-2 and V is TRBV30, with D unresolved. The CDR3 loop spans 14 amino acids. Germline values: CDR1 GTSNPN, CDR2 SVGIG (reference sequence). V dropped 1 base and J dropped 4 bases, with 13 bases sitting between them. The CDR3 loop reads CAWSGTRLGYGYTF. DNA for the CDR3: TGTGCCTGGAGTGGGACGCGGCTGGGCTATGGCTACACCTTC.

The chain joins TRBV11-3 to TRBJ1-5; D might be TRBD1 (6 bases). CDR3 length: 18 residues. Trimming removed 4 bases from V and 1 base from J, with 20 bases in between. Germline assignment: CDR1 SGHNT and CDR2 YENEEA. The CDR3 protein is CASSSRVDRGASNQPQHF. In DNA, the CDR3 is TGTGCCAGCAGCTCAAGGGTGGATCGGGGGGCAAGCAATCAGCCCCAGCATTTT. The whole variable domain, remainder taken from reference TRBV11-3 and TRBJ1-5, is EAGVVQSPRYKIIEKKQPVAFWCNPISGHNTLYWYLQNLGQGPELLIRYENEEAVDDSQLPKDRFSAERLKGVDSTLKIQPAELGDSAVYLCASSSRVDRGASNQPQHFGDGTRLSIL.

The chain carries TRBV6-6 and TRBJ2-5; TRBD1 is a possible D gene (5 bases). This CDR3 has 15 amino acids. The V gene's germline CDR1 is MNHNY and CDR2 SVGAGI (reference sequence). V was trimmed by 7 bases and J by 3 bases, leaving 18 bases between them. CDR3 sequence: CASNSIWGGEETQYF. DNA of the CDR3: TGTGCCAGCAACTCCATTTGGGGCGGAGAAGAGACCCAGTACTTC.

The J gene is TRBJ1-2, the V gene TRBV5-1; 7 bases are a match to TRBD1. Trimming at V came to 2 bases and at J to 8 bases, leaving 6 bases not matched to a gene. The CDR3 length is 13 residues. The V gene's germline CDR1 is SGHRS and CDR2 YFSETQ. The CDR3 DNA follows: TGCGCCAGCAGCTTAGTCAGGGGGTACGGCTACACCTTC. Protein sequence: CASSLVRGYGYTF.

This sequence joins TRBV28 and TRBJ2-3; D possibly matches TRBD1 or TRBD2 (6 bases each). V lost 6 bases, J lost 3 bases, and 16 bases lay in between. Germline V CDR1 and CDR2: MDHEN, SYDVKM. The CDR3 spans 15 residues. The CDR3 region is CASSQWQGGTDTQYF. CDR3 in DNA: TGTGCCAGCAGCCAATGGCAAGGGGGGACAGATACGCAGTATTTT. Variable domain in full (rest from reference TRBV28 and TRBJ2-3): DVKVTQSSRYLVKRTGEKVFLECVQDMDHENMFWYRQDPGLGLRLIYFSYDVKMKEKGDIPEGYSVSREKKERFSLILESASTNQTSMYLCASSQWQGGTDTQYFGPGTRLTVL.

J is TRBJ1-1 and V is TRBV14; no reliable D call. Germline V gene data show CDR1 as SGHDN and CDR2 as FVKESK. The CDR3 runs 12 residues. Trimming removed 1 base from V and 4 bases from J, with 4 bases in between. CDR3 sequence (DNA): TGTGCCAGCAGCCAAGCTCGCACTGAAGCTTTCTTT. This codes for CASSQARTEAFF. Combining the CDR3 with reference TRBV14 and TRBJ1-1 gives the whole variable domain EAGVTQFPSHSVIEKGQTVTLRCDPISGHDNLYWYRRVMGKEIKFLLHFVKESKQDESGMPNNRFLAERTGGTYSTLKVQPAELEDSGVYFCASSQARTEAFFGQGTRLTVV.

The CDR3 region has the DNA TGTGCCAGCAGTTTATTCAATGGCGGTTTGGATGAGCAGTTCTTC. Amino acid sequence: CASSLFNGGLDEQFF. The chain links TRBV27 to TRBJ2-1; D remains ambiguous. The length of the CDR3 is 15 residues. Germline CDR1 MNHEY, CDR2 SMNVEV (reference sequence). V lost 1 base and J lost 8, with 15 bases in between.

CDR3 DNA: TGTGCCAGCAGTGTGGACCTTAGCGAGCAGTTCTTC. This sequence encodes CASSVDLSEQFF. The chain is built from TRBV2 and TRBJ2-1; D call uncertain. CDR3 length: 12 residues. CDR1 and CDR2 from the germline V gene are SNHLY and FYNNEI. V was cut by 4 bases and J by 10 bases, with 11 bases left in between.

This sequence joins TRBV19 and TRBJ2-6; the D is unclear. CDR3 length: 16 residues. Germline V gene data show CDR1 as LNHDA and CDR2 as SQIVND (reference sequence). Trimming pared 8 bases from V and 7 bases from J, leaving 21 bases between. CDR3: CASSRPSRTPANVLTF. CDR3 DNA: TGTGCCAGTTCTAGACCATCCCGAACTCCCGCCAACGTCCTGACTTTC.

About this clone: The sample has other DNA sequences that encode this CDR3 too. The rearrangement joins TRBV5-1 to TRBJ2-7; D tentatively reads TRBD1 or TRBD2 (5 bases each). Germline CDR1 is SGHRS and CDR2 is YFSETQ. V dropped 4 bases and J dropped 3 bases, with 14 bases sitting between them. This CDR3 contains 14 residues. The CDR3 protein is CASSPRGASYEQYF. CDR3 bases: TGCGCCAGCAGCCCCAGAGGGGCTAGCTACGAGCAGTACTTC.

The V gene is TRBV5-1, the J gene TRBJ2-7; D possibly uses TRBD1 or TRBD2 (5 bases each). Germline lookup yields CDR1 SGHRS and CDR2 YFSETQ. The CDR3 runs to 15 residues. Trimming cost V 2 bases and J 1 base, with 13 bases left between them. The DNA for the CDR3 is TGCGCCAGCAGCTTTGTCCAGGGACGGTCCTACGAGCAGTACTTC. Residues: CASSFVQGRSYEQYF.

This chain's CDR3 is CASSYSTETQYF. The CDR3 nucleotides are TGTGCCAGCAGTTACTCGACTGAGACCCAGTACTTC. The chain joins TRBV6-5 to TRBJ2-5; D is undetermined. Germline assignment: CDR1 MNHEY and CDR2 SVGAGI. V was trimmed by 0 bases and J by 5 bases, leaving 4 bases between them. This CDR3 is built from 12 residues.

The J gene is TRBJ2-5, the V gene TRBV7-7; D might be TRBD2 (6 bases). The V end was cut by 5 bases, the J end by 7 bases, with 11 bases between. The CDR3 length is 12 residues. Germline CDR1 reads SSHAT; CDR2 reads FNYEAQ (reference sequence). The CDR3 spells CASSGDLGTQYF. The CDR3 coding sequence is TGTGCCAGCAGCGGGGACTTGGGGACCCAGTACTTC.

The chain joins TRBV18 to TRBJ2-6; 12 bases match TRBD1. The CDR3 covers 22 residues. Germline values: CDR1 KGHSH, CDR2 LQKENI. J lost 2 bases, V lost 3 bases, and 17 bases had no gene match. Here the CDR3 DNA reads TGTGCCAGCTCACCGATCCGGGACAGGGGGCGACCTGTAGGGGCTGGGGCCAACGTCCTGACTTTC. Translated: CASSPIRDRGRPVGAGANVLTF.

The CDR3 here is CASSLPGTGELFF. CDR3 nucleotide sequence: TGTGCCAGCAGTTTACCTGGGACCGGGGAGCTGTTTTTT. This chain connects TRBV9 to TRBJ2-2; D not resolved. Germline CDR1 and CDR2: SGDLS and YYNGEE. The CDR3 is made up of 13 amino acids. V dropped 5 bases and J dropped 5 bases, with 10 bases sitting between them. The full variable domain, with the rest looked up from reference TRBV9 and TRBJ2-2, is DSGVTQTPKHLITATGQRVTLRCSPRSGDLSVYWYQQSLDQGLQFLIQYYNGEERAKGNILERFSAQQFPDLHSELNLSSLELGDSALYFCASSLPGTGELFFGEGSRLTVL.

V is TRBV7-8 and J is TRBJ2-3; TRBD2 agrees at 10 bases. Per the germline V gene, CDR1 is SGHVS and CDR2 is FQNEAQ. This CDR3 is built from 16 residues. The ends lost 2 bases at V and 8 bases at J; junction bases unmatched: 10. This CDR3 reads CASSLLLAGSGFTQYF. The CDR3, as DNA: TGTGCCAGCAGCTTACTACTAGCGGGGAGCGGGTTTACGCAGTATTTT. The full variable domain, rest sourced from reference TRBV7-8 and TRBJ2-3, is GAGVSQSPRYKVAKRGQDVALRCDPISGHVSLFWYQQALGQGPEFLTYFQNEAQLDKSGLPSDRFFAERPEGSVSTLKIQRTQQEDSAVYLCASSLLLAGSGFTQYFGPGTRLTVL.

The count of this clone is one. The rearrangement joins TRBV15 to TRBJ2-3; 12 positions match TRBD2. J gave up 4 bases and V 0 bases, and 2 bases lay outside the gene matches. CDR1 LNHNV and CDR2 YYDKDF come from the germline V gene (reference sequence). This CDR3 region has 16 residues. The DNA of the CDR3 is TGTGCCACCAGCAGAGATCGGACTAGCGGGGCAGATACGCAGTATTTT. This sequence encodes CATSRDRTSGADTQYF.

J is TRBJ2-3 and V is TRBV29-1; TRBD1 matches 7 bases. Germline CDR1 is SQVTM and CDR2 is ANQGSEA. This CDR3 has 14 amino acids. With 4 bases clipped from V and 2 bases from J, the junction kept 6 bases outside the gene matches. For the CDR3, the DNA is TGCAGCGTTGGAGGGACAGTGAACACAGATACGCAGTATTTT. It yields the protein CSVGGTVNTDTQYF.

CDR3 bases: TGTGCCAGCAGTTTTTTACCCACCCGCGCTGAAGCTTTCTTT. This translates into CASSFLPTRAEAFF. The J gene is TRBJ1-1, the V gene TRBV28; no reliable D call. V lost 3 bases to trimming and J lost 6 bases, with 14 bases between them. This CDR3 contains 14 residues. CDR1 MDHEN and CDR2 SYDVKM come from the germline V gene.

V is TRBV19 and J is TRBJ1-1; no reliable D call. The CDR3 has 15 amino acids. Germline CDR1 LNHDA, CDR2 SQIVND (reference sequence). Trimming pared 3 bases from V and 3 bases from J, leaving 14 bases between. DNA for the CDR3: TGTGCCAGTAGTATCCGAATGTCCCAGTACACTGAAGCTTTCTTT. Amino acids: CASSIRMSQYTEAFF.

V and J are TRBV27 and TRBJ1-2; D unclear. The CDR3 is 14 amino acids. V was cut by 5 bases and J by 8 bases, with 18 bases left in between. Per germline, CDR1 MNHEY and CDR2 SMNVEV (reference sequence). CDR3 in amino acids: CASSLRVDPLGYTF. The CDR3 DNA reads TGTGCCAGCAGTCTGCGGGTCGATCCCTTAGGCTACACCTTC.

This chain connects TRBV11-3 to TRBJ2-1; the match to TRBD2 covers 13 bases. The V and J ends lost 4 bases and 8 bases, in that order; junction bases with no gene match: 5. In germline, CDR1 is SGHNT, CDR2 YENEEA. This CDR3 is built from 15 residues. CDR3 region: CASSSGLAGVDEQFF. The CDR3 DNA reads as TGTGCCAGCAGCTCAGGACTAGCGGGAGTCGATGAGCAGTTCTTC. Combining the CDR3 with reference TRBV11-3 and TRBJ2-1 gives the whole variable domain EAGVVQSPRYKIIEKKQPVAFWCNPISGHNTLYWYLQNLGQGPELLIRYENEEAVDDSQLPKDRFSAERLKGVDSTLKIQPAELGDSAVYLCASSSGLAGVDEQFFGPGTRLTVL.